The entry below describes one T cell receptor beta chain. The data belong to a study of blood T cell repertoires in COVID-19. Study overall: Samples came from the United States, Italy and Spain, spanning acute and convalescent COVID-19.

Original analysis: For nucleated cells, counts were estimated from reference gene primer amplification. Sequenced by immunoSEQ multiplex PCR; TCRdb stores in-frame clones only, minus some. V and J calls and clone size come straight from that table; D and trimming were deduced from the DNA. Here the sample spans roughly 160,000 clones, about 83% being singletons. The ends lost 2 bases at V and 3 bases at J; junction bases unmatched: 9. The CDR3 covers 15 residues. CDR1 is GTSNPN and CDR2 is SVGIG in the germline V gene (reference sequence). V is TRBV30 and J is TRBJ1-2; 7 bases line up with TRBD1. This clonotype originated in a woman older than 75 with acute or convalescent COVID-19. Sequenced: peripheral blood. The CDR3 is CAWSLSSTGYYGYTF. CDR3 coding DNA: TGTGCCTGGAGTCTCTCATCGACAGGGTACTATGGCTACACCTTC.